A selection of T cell receptor beta chains follows, all from one sample in a study of shared clonotypes between healthy human individuals. Sequencing used immunoSEQ multiplex PCR; TCRdb keeps in-frame clones, though not all of them. The table includes roughly 500,000 clones, 75% to 85% detected once. The sequenced sample consisted of PBMCs. These receptors originate from a middle-aged woman in good health. Some clones in this sample may be carry-over from other donors' samples. Each CDR3 is given with its conserved first and last residue. Fields, in order: J gene, clone size, D gene, V gene, CDR3 DNA, CDR3 protein. D genes are given only for firm matches. Size is stated for part of the rows, as once, few or many counts, or as a class when the clone is expanded.

TRBJ2-3,-,TRBD2,TRBV6-4,TGTGCCAGCAGTGACGGGAGCGGGAGTGCAGATACGCAGTATTTT,CASSDGSGSADTQYF
TRBJ2-5,many,TRBD1,TRBV5-1,TGCGCCAGCAGCTTGGCGGGGACAGGGGAAGAGACCCAGTACTTC,CASSLAGTGEETQYF
TRBJ2-1,-,-,TRBV7-9,TGTGCCAGCAGCTCCGGCAACAATGAGCAGTTCTTC,CASSSGNNEQFF
TRBJ2-1,-,-,TRBV4-2,TGTGCCAGCAGCCAAGATCGGACAGCGGGCAACTACAATGAGCAGTTCTTC,CASSQDRTAGNYNEQFF
TRBJ2-5,-,-,TRBV29-1,TGCAGCGTTGCGATTGCGGAGACCCAGTACTTC,CSVAIAETQYF
TRBJ1-2,-,-,TRBV12-5,TGTGCTAGTGGTTTGCTAACAGGGTTTAACTATGGCTACACCTTC,CASGLLTGFNYGYTF
TRBJ1-1,-,-,TRBV4-1,TGCGCCAGCAGCCAAGCCCCGGGACACAGTAACACTGAAGCTTTCTTT,CASSQAPGHSNTEAFF
TRBJ2-7,-,TRBD1,TRBV5-1,TGCGCCAGCAGCCAGGGGACAGGGGTTATCGACGAGCAGTACTTC,CASSQGTGVIDEQYF
TRBJ1-2,-,-,TRBV4-1,TGCGCCAGCAGCCAAGATGAGTCAGGGGTGGGTGGCTACACCTTC,CASSQDESGVGGYTF
TRBJ1-4,-,-,TRBV5-1,TGCGCCAGCAGCTTGGCCCGGGACTTTGCAACTAATGAAAAACTGTTTTTT,CASSLARDFATNEKLFF
TRBJ2-1,-,TRBD2,TRBV28,TGTGCCAGCAGTTTACAGGCTAGCGGCTACAATGAGCAGTTCTTC,CASSLQASGYNEQFF
TRBJ2-5,-,TRBD2,TRBV7-2,TGTGCCAGCAGCTTAGGGGCTAGCGGGAGGGCCCGGGAGACCCAGTACTTC,CASSLGASGRARETQYF
TRBJ1-5,-,-,TRBV28,TGTGCCAGCAGTTCGACAGGAGACAATCAGCCCCAGCATTTT,CASSSTGDNQPQHF
TRBJ2-7,-,TRBD2,TRBV11-1,TGTGCCAGCAGCAGGCGGGAGGGCCAAAACGAGCAGTACTTC,CASSRREGQNEQYF
TRBJ2-7,few,-,TRBV7-8,TGTGCCAGCAGCAGACATTCCTACGAGCAGTACTTC,CASSRHSYEQYF
TRBJ2-1,-,-,TRBV6-4,TGTGCCAGCAGTGACTCCGACGGTGCCTACAATGAGCAGTTCTTC,CASSDSDGAYNEQFF
TRBJ1-5,once,TRBD1,TRBV6-6,TGTGCCAGTCAACAGGGGCTGTTAAATCAGCCCCAGCATTTT,CASQQGLLNQPQHF
TRBJ1-3,-,-,TRBV25-1,TGTGCCAGCAGTGTCTGGGAGGTCAACTCTGGAAACACCATATATTTT,CASSVWEVNSGNTIYF
TRBJ2-5,-,-,TRBV5-4,TGTGCCAGCAGCCTGGACGGGCCCCAGTACTTC,CASSLDGPQYF
TRBJ2-3,many,TRBD1,TRBV19,TGTGCCAGTAGTTTTGACAGGGGCTCCACAGATACGCAGTATTTT,CASSFDRGSTDTQYF
TRBJ2-5,-,-,TRBV30,TGTGCCTGGAGTGTACAGGGAGGAGAGACCCAGTACTTC,CAWSVQGGETQYF
TRBJ1-5,-,-,TRBV18,TGTGCCAGCTCAATGCAGGGGAATCAGCCCCAGCATTTT,CASSMQGNQPQHF
TRBJ1-1,few,-,TRBV5-4,TGTGCCAGCAGCCCCCGGGGGAGGGACACTGAAGCTTTCTTT,CASSPRGRDTEAFF
TRBJ2-7,-,-,TRBV27,TGTGCCAGCAGTTCCGGAACAGGGCTCGGGGAGCAGTACTTC,CASSSGTGLGEQYF
TRBJ2-3,once,-,TRBV30,TGTGCCTCCGAGGGTCTAAGCACAGATACGCAGTATTTT,CASEGLSTDTQYF
TRBJ2-1,-,-,TRBV7-6,TGTGCCAGCAGCTTGTACCGGGGCCGAGGGGATGAGCAGTTCTTC,CASSLYRGRGDEQFF
TRBJ1-1,few,-,TRBV2,TGTGCCAGCAGGAAAGGGGTGGGAACTGGCGAAGCTTTCTTT,CASRKGVGTGEAFF
TRBJ2-7,few,-,TRBV4-1,TGCGCCAGCAGCCCTTTCTGGCCTTCCTACGAGCAGTACTTC,CASSPFWPSYEQYF
TRBJ2-7,few,TRBD1,TRBV27,TGTGCCAGCAGCATACGACAGGGGTACGCAGAGCAGTACTTC,CASSIRQGYAEQYF
TRBJ2-2,-,-,TRBV30,TGTGCCTGGAGTATTCTAAACACCGGGGAGCTGTTTTTT,CAWSILNTGELFF
TRBJ2-7,-,-,TRBV29-1,TGCAGCGTTGGACAGAACCTCCACGAGCAGTACTTC,CSVGQNLHEQYF
TRBJ1-2,-,-,TRBV4-1,TGCGCCAGCAGCCAAGATAGCGGGCCTGGCTATGGCTACACCTTC,CASSQDSGPGYGYTF
TRBJ2-7,-,-,TRBV6-1,TGTGCCAGCAGTGAAGTCCCAGGGCCCTACGAGCAGTACTTC,CASSEVPGPYEQYF
TRBJ1-5,-,TRBD1,TRBV4-1,TGCGCCAGCAGCCCACTGGGGGAGGGGGCGAAGGGGTTCGATCAGCCCCAGCATTTT,CASSPLGEGAKGFDQPQHF
TRBJ2-7,-,-,TRBV30,TGTGCCTGGATGGGAGGCGGCTACTACGAGCAGTACTTC,CAWMGGGYYEQYF
TRBJ2-7,-,-,TRBV7-9,TGTGCCAGCAGCTTAGGAGGAAGCGGCTACGAGCAGTACTTC,CASSLGGSGYEQYF
TRBJ2-5,-,TRBD1,TRBV4-1,TGCGCCAGCAGACAAACAGGGGGACGCGAGACCCAGTACTTC,CASRQTGGRETQYF
TRBJ2-7,-,TRBD1,TRBV19,TGTGCCAGTAGCCCGGGGACAGGGAATTACGAGCAGTACTTC,CASSPGTGNYEQYF
TRBJ2-1,few,-,TRBV9,TGTGCCAGCAGCGTAGGTGGGACAACTAGGAGGAATGAGCAGTTCTTC,CASSVGGTTRRNEQFF
TRBJ2-1,-,-,TRBV2,TGTGCCAGCAGTGAGTATCGGAGCTACAATGAGCAGTTCTTC,CASSEYRSYNEQFF